The clone carrying this TCR beta chain was seen repeatedly, ten times or more. Its antigen is not identified. The entry originates in a study of regulatory T cells in long-lasting Graves disease. Trimming removed 1 base at V and 10 bases at J, with 14 bases between. The CDR3 spans 14 residues. Germline CDR1 and CDR2: LNHDA and SQIVND (reference sequence). Findings and limits, study-wide: Patients with persistent disease showed a bias toward TRBV28, TRBJ1-2 and TRBJ2-5.

For TCR beta, libraries came from iRepertoire HTBI primers and Arm-PCR of CDR3 regions. Via MiXCR, TCRdb re-called the multiplex PCR reads, giving one row per CDR3 protein. The profile covers a few hundred thousand distinct CDR3 sequences, with about 11% appearing a single time and approximately 20% taken by the ten largest. Documented time point: newly diagnosed GD, antithyroid drugs for less than 3 months. PBMCs provided the RNA from which the TCR library was made. These data also featured in a second study, about T cells in Graves' hyperthyroidism and ophthalmopathy. Per that paper: The TCR CDR3 first-round RT-PCR relied on the HTBI primer set.

This TCR was sampled from a woman under 30 with Graves disease. Sequences were derived from peripheral blood mononuclear cells (PBMCs), sampled at new diagnosis, from a patient treated with antithyroid drugs. This rearrangement joins TRBV19 to TRBJ2-1; no clear D gene. The CDR3 here is CASSIALQFGEQFF. The CDR3 coding sequence is TGTGCCAGTAGTATAGCCTTACAATTCGGCGAGCAGTTCTTC.